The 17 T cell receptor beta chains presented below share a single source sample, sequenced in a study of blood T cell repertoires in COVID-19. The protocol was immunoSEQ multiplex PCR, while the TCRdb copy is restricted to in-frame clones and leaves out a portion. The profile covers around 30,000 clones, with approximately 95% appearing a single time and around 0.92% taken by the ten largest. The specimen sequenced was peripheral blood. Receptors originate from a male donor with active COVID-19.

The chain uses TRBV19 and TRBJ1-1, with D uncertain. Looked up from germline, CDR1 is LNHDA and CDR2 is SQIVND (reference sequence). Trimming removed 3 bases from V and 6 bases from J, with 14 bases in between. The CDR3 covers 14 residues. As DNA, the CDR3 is TGTGCCAGTAGTATCTCCCAGGTCGGATCTGAAGCTTTCTTT. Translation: CASSISQVGSEAFF.

Here the CDR3 reads CASSSGTGYEQYF. The DNA for the CDR3 is TGTGCCAGCAGCTCCGGGACAGGCTACGAGCAGTACTTC. The rearrangement joins TRBV5-4 to TRBJ2-7, with 8 bases lining up with TRBD1. There are 13 residues in the CDR3. CDR1 is SGHNT, CDR2 YYREEE, per germline (reference sequence). V lost 3 bases to trimming and J lost 3 bases; unmatched junction nucleotides: 2.

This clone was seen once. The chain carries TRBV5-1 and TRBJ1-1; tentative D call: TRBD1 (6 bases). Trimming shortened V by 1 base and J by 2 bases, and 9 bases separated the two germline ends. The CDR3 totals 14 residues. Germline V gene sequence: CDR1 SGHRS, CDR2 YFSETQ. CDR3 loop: CASSLWTANTEAFF. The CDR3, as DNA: TGCGCCAGCAGCTTGTGGACAGCAAACACTGAAGCTTTCTTT.

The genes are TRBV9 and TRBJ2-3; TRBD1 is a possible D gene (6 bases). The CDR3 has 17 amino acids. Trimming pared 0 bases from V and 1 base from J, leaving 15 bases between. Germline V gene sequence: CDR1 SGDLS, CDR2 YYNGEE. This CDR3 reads CASSVVPGVRGTDTQYF. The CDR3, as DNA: TGTGCCAGCAGCGTAGTCCCAGGGGTCAGAGGCACAGATACGCAGTATTTT. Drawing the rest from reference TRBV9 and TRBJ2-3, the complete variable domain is DSGVTQTPKHLITATGQRVTLRCSPRSGDLSVYWYQQSLDQGLQFLIQYYNGEERAKGNILERFSAQQFPDLHSELNLSSLELGDSALYFCASSVVPGVRGTDTQYFGPGTRLTVL.

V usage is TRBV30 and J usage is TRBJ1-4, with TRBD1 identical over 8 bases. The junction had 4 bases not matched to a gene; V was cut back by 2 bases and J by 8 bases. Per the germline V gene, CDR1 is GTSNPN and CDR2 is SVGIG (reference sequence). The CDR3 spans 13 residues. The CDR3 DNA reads TGTGCCTGGAGTACGGGGGACAGGGAAAAACTGTTTTTT. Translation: CAWSTGDREKLFF.

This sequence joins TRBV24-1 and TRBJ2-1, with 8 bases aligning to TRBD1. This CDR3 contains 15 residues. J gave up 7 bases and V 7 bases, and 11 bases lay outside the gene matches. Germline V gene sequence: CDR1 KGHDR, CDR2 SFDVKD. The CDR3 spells CATSIGTGEKNEQFF. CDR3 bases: TGTGCCACCAGCATTGGGACAGGAGAGAAGAATGAGCAGTTCTTC.

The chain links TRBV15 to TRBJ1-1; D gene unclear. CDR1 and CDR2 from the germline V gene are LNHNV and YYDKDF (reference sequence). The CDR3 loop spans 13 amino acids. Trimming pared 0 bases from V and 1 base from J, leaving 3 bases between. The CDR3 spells CATSRDRNTEAFF. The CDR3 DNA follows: TGTGCCACCAGCAGAGACAGGAACACTGAAGCTTTCTTT. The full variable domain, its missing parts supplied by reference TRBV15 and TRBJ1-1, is DAMVIQNPRYQVTQFGKPVTLSCSQTLNHNVMYWYQQKSSQAPKLLFHYYDKDFNNEADTPDNFQSRRPNTSFCFLDIRSPGLGDTAMYLCATSRDRNTEAFFGQGTRLTVV.

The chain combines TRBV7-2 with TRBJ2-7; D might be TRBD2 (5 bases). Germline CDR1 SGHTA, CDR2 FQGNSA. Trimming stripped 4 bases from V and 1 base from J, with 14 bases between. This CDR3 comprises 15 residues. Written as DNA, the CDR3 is TGTGCCAGCAGCTCAGGCCCGGGGATTTCCTACGAGCAGTACTTC. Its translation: CASSSGPGISYEQYF.

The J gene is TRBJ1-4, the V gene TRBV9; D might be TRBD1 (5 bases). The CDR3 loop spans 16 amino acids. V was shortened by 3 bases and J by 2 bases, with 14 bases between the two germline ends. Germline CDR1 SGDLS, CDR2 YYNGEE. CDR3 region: CASSASQDKTNEKLFF. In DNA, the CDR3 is TGTGCCAGCAGCGCCTCGCAGGACAAGACTAATGAAAAACTGTTTTTT.

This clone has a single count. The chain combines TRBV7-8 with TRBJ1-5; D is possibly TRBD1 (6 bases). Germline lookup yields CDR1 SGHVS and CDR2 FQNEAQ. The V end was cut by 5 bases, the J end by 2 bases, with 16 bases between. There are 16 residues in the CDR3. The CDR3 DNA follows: TGTGCCAGCAGCCCGGGACACGAATTCGGCAATCAGCCCCAGCATTTT. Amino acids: CASSPGHEFGNQPQHF.

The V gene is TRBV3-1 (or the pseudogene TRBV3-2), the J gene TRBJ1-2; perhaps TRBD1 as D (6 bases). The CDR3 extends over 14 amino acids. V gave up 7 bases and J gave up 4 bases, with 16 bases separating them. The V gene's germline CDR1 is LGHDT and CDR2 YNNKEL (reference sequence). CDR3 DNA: TGTGCCAGCACTACAGGGAGTAAAGGCTATGGCTACACCTTC. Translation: CASTTGSKGYGYTF.

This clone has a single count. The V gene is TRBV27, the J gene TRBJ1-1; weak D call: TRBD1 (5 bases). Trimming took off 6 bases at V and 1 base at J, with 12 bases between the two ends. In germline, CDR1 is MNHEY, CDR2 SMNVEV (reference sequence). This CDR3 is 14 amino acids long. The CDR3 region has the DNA TGTGCCAGCAGCCCTCACGGACAGAACACTGAAGCTTTCTTT. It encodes CASSPHGQNTEAFF.

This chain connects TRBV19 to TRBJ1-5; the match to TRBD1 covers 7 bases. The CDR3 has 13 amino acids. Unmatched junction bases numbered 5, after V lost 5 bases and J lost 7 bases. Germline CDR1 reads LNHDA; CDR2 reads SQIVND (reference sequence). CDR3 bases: TGTGCCAGTAGTGCCCTGACAGGGCAGCCCCAGCATTTT. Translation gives CASSALTGQPQHF.

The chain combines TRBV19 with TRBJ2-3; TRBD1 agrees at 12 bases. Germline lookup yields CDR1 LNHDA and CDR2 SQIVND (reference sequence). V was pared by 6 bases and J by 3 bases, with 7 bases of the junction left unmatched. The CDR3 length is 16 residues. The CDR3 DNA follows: TGTGCCAGTAGGGCCGGGACAGGGGGCCGGACAGATACGCAGTATTTT. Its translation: CASRAGTGGRTDTQYF.

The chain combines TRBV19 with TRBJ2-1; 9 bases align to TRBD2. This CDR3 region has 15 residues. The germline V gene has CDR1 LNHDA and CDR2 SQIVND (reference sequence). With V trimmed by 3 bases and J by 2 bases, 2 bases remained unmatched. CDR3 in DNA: TGTGCCAGTAGTATGAGCGGGGGGACCTACAATGAGCAGTTCTTC. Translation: CASSMSGGTYNEQFF. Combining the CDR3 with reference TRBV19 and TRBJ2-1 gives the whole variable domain DGGITQSPKYLFRKEGQNVTLSCEQNLNHDAMYWYRQDPGQGLRLIYYSQIVNDFQKGDIAEGYSVSREKKESFPLTVTSAQKNPTAFYLCASSMSGGTYNEQFFGPGTRLTVL.

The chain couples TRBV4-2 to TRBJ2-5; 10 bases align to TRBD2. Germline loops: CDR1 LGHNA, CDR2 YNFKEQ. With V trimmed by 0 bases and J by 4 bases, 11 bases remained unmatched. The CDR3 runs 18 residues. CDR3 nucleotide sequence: TGTGCCAGCAGCCAAGACACTAATAGCGGGGGGTTTTCAGAGACCCAGTACTTC. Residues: CASSQDTNSGGFSETQYF.

CDR3 protein: CAITGALRGTEAFF. The DNA of the CDR3 is TGTGCTATAACAGGGGCCCTACGGGGGACTGAAGCTTTCTTT. The chain couples TRBV12-5 to TRBJ1-1; 7 bases map to TRBD1. The junction had 13 bases not matched to a gene; V was cut back by 10 bases and J by 5 bases. This CDR3 has 14 residues. CDR1 LGHNT and CDR2 FRNRAP come from the germline V gene. The whole variable domain, remainder taken from reference TRBV12-5 and TRBJ1-1, is DARVTQTPRHKVTEMGQEVTMRCQPILGHNTVFWYRQTMMQGLELLAYFRNRAPLDDSGMPKDRFSAEMPDATLATLKIQPSEPRDSAVYFCAITGALRGTEAFFGQGTRLTVV.